This TCR beta chain derives from a study of identical twins. Study results and caveats: Cord blood's abundant beta clonotypes had fewer insertions, unlike memory repertoires.

CDR1 is SGHDN, CDR2 FVKESK, per germline. The length of the CDR3 is 17 residues. With 4 bases clipped from V and 0 bases from J, the junction kept 8 bases outside the gene matches. In regard to this clonotype: The target antigen is unknown.

TCRdb reanalysed the 5' RACE reads using MiXCR and keeps one entry per CDR3 protein. This sample yields hundreds of thousands of distinct CDR3 sequences, of which about 20% are seen a single time; 4% to 5.5% belongs to the top ten. This sample was also put to use in a study of T cells expressing NK-cell markers. That paper adds: Sorted CD3+CD56+NKG2C+, CD3+CD56+NKG2C- and CD3+CD56-NKG2C+ T cells supplied TCR beta repertoires. The sequencing cohort of eight donors included seven HCMV-seropositive individuals and one seronegative individual.

Sequenced material: PBMCs. This sequence was found in a woman between 18 and 29 years old in good health. The rearrangement links TRBV14 to TRBJ2-1; 8 bases fit TRBD2. The CDR3 spells CASSRNRLANSYNEQFF. CDR3 DNA sequence: TGTGCCAGCAGCCGTAACAGACTAGCGAACTCCTACAATGAGCAGTTCTTC. Full variable domain (missing parts from reference TRBV14 and TRBJ2-1): EAGVTQFPSHSVIEKGQTVTLRCDPISGHDNLYWYRRVMGKEIKFLLHFVKESKQDESGMPNNRFLAERTGGTYSTLKVQPAELEDSGVYFCASSRNRLANSYNEQFFGPGTRLTVL.